Sequencing of this T cell receptor beta chain was carried out in a study of CD8 T cells in ankylosing spondylitis. Study-wide results and limits: It appeared that ankylosing spondylitis blood was characterized by a TCR beta motif of several highly homologous variants.

TCRdb processed the 5' RACE reads anew with MiXCR; each CDR3 protein has one entry. The sample includes hundreds of thousands of distinct CDR3 sequences, about a quarter of them seen just once. Concerning this clonotype itself: Its specificity is not known.

Germline CDR1 reads MRHNA; CDR2 reads SNTAGT. The V and J ends lost 2 bases and 5 bases, in that order; junction bases with no gene match: 12. The CDR3 sequence is 17 residues long. The chain uses TRBV6-4 and TRBJ2-7, with 10 bases fitting TRBD1. This clonotype was sampled from a male donor with ankylosing spondylitis or in good health (not recorded which). The sequencing sample was made of blood, either unsorted or a sorted T cell fraction (not recorded which). The chain's CDR3 is CASSDAKGTGVIHEQYF. As DNA, the CDR3 is TGTGCCAGCAGTGACGCGAAGGGGACAGGGGTTATCCACGAGCAGTACTTC.